A single T cell receptor beta chain is shown here with its context. In the original workflow: Filtering differed, since immunoSEQ gave only junction sequences and no quality scores. Assay: immunoSEQ multiplex PCR; the TCRdb copy retains only in-frame clones and omits some. The DNA gave D and trimming, while V, J and clone size come from that table. The sample includes 300,000 or so clones, 74% of them seen just once. The source of the sample is a study of shared clonotypes between healthy human individuals. CDR1 and CDR2 (germline): SGHTA, FQGNSA. Trimming at V came to 5 bases and at J to 3 bases, leaving 4 bases not matched to a gene. This CDR3 contains 15 residues.

The genes are TRBV7-2 and TRBJ1-4; 9 bases are shared with TRBD1. Source material: memory CD4+ T cells sorted from blood. The subset was: CD45RA-negative fraction. The sequence was collected from a man in his thirties or forties in good health. CDR3 nucleotide sequence: TGTGCCAGCAGCCCGAGGACAGGGGCTAATGAAAAACTGTTTTTT. Translated: CASSPRTGANEKLFF. The full variable domain, completed using reference TRBV7-2 and TRBJ1-4, is GAGVSQSPSNKVTEKGKDVELRCDPISGHTALYWYRQSLGQGLEFLIYFQGNSAPDKSGLPSDRFSAERTGGSVSTLTIQRTQQEDSAVYLCASSPRTGANEKLFFGSGTQLSVL.